The clone carrying this T cell receptor beta chain has a handful of counts. As yet, its antigen is unknown. This entry belongs to a study of CD8 T cells in ankylosing spondylitis. Via MiXCR, TCRdb re-called the 5' RACE reads, giving one row per CDR3 protein. The sample yields 200,000 to 300,000 distinct CDR3 sequences, roughly 8.6% seen once. Germline V gene sequence: CDR1 KGHSH, CDR2 LQKENI. V lost 4 bases to trimming and J lost 3 bases, with 9 bases between them. The CDR3 loop spans 13 amino acids. Study observations and caveats: Ankylosing spondylitis blood appeared to carry a characteristic TCR beta motif of several highly homologous variants.

This chain joins TRBV18 and TRBJ2-5; D gene unclear. Sequenced sample: blood, either unsorted or a sorted T cell fraction (not recorded which). The receptor comes from a male donor with ankylosing spondylitis or in good health (not recorded which). This CDR3 is CASSLVAKETQYF. The CDR3 nucleotides read TGTGCCAGCTCACTGGTAGCTAAAGAGACCCAGTACTTC.